These 30 T cell receptor beta chains were sequenced from one sample in a study of CXCR3-negative and CXCR3-positive naive CD8 T cells. The authors prepared UMI-labeled TRB cDNA libraries by 5' RACE. TCRdb reprocessed the 5' RACE reads; each CDR3 protein has one entry and no DNA is given. This repertoire comprises around 92,000 distinct CDR3 sequences; its ten largest clones make up roughly 1.8%. Sequenced material: naive CXCR3- CD8+ T cells from blood. Regarding subset: CD45RO-CCR7+CD27+CD95- naive CD8+ T cells lacking CXCR3 (TNR3-). The origin of the receptors is a human donor in good health. Some clones in this sample may be carry-over from other donors' samples.

The chain is built from TRBV29-1 and TRBJ2-1. CDR1 is SQVTM and CDR2 is ANQGSEA in the germline V gene. This CDR3 has 16 amino acids. The chain's CDR3 is CSVEDQLEGSYNEQFF.

This chain joins TRBV6-6 and TRBJ2-1; no DNA is available, so the TRBD2 call from TCRdb remains unchecked. Germline V lookup: CDR1 MNHNY, CDR2 SVGAGI (reference sequence). The CDR3 runs 15 residues. The CDR3 protein is CASSYYRGEDNEQFF.

The chain is built from TRBV4-1 and TRBJ2-7; TCRdb picks TRBD2, but there is no DNA to check that call. This CDR3 spans 15 amino acids. From germline, CDR1 is MGHRA and CDR2 YSYEKL. CDR3 region: CASSQVLAGDREQYF.

The rearrangement uses TRBV12-3 or TRBV12-4 and TRBJ2-5; TCRdb reports TRBD2, a call that lacks DNA to check it against. This CDR3 has 14 amino acids. This chain's CDR3 is CATSITVEGKTQYF.

The chain links TRBV7-2 to TRBJ2-5; the TCRdb call, TRBD2, lacks DNA for checking. Germline V gene data show CDR1 as SGHTA and CDR2 as FQGNSA. This CDR3 comprises 17 residues. CDR3 protein: CASSLPGTSGNQETQYF.

The CDR3 reads CSVEGTGHYAGELFF. The chain uses TRBV29-1 and TRBJ2-2; TCRdb designates TRBD1, a call that cannot be tested without DNA. This CDR3 spans 15 amino acids. The germline V gene encodes CDR1 SQVTM and CDR2 ANQGSEA.

The V gene is TRBV29-1, the J gene TRBJ2-2. This CDR3 has 13 amino acids. Germline CDR1 is SQVTM and CDR2 is ANQGSEA. CDR3 region: CSVEPDNTGELFF.

The chain carries TRBV7-9 and TRBJ2-7; the TRBD1 assignment by TCRdb is unverifiable without DNA. The CDR3 contains 13 residues. Germline-derived CDR1 and CDR2 are SEHNR and FQNEAQ (reference sequence). The CDR3 reads CAGSWLGAYEQYF. The complete variable domain, with remaining parts taken from reference TRBV7-9 and TRBJ2-7, reads DTGVSQNPRHKITKRGQNVTFRCDPISEHNRLYWYRQTLGQGPEFLTYFQNEAQLEKSRLLSDRFSAERPKGSFSTLEIQRTEQGDSAMYLCAGSWLGAYEQYFGPGTRLTVT.

This chain joins TRBV29-1 and TRBJ2-7; the TRBD2 assignment by TCRdb is unverifiable without DNA. The CDR3 spans 13 residues. The V gene's germline CDR1 is SQVTM and CDR2 ANQGSEA. The CDR3 region is CSVDREVLGEQYF.

The genes are TRBV29-1 and TRBJ1-1; TCRdb reports TRBD1, a call that lacks DNA to check it against. Germline V gives CDR1 SQVTM, CDR2 ANQGSEA. CDR3 length: 12 amino acids. The CDR3 protein is CSTRWDVDEAFF.

This chain joins TRBV2 and TRBJ1-5; the TCRdb D gene call, TRBD1, has no DNA to confirm it. The V gene's germline CDR1 is SNHLY and CDR2 FYNNEI. This CDR3 has 13 residues. The chain's CDR3 is CAGNRVSNQPQHF.

The V call is TRBV7-9, the J call TRBJ2-7; the D call of TRBD1 rests on TCRdb alone, since no DNA is present to check it. The CDR3 is made up of 20 amino acids. Germline lookup yields CDR1 SEHNR and CDR2 FQNEAQ (reference sequence). This CDR3 reads CASSSWLGGTGLNPSYEQYF.

V gene TRBV29-1 combines with J gene TRBJ1-2. The CDR3 is 12 amino acids. Germline values: CDR1 SQVTM, CDR2 ANQGSEA. CDR3 region: CSGIADTYGYTF.

V and J are TRBV28 and TRBJ2-7; TCRdb gives TRBD2 as the D gene, but with no DNA this cannot be confirmed. Germline lookup yields CDR1 MDHEN and CDR2 SYDVKM. The CDR3 totals 16 residues. The CDR3 here is CASSPKGRTTSYEQYF.

The rearrangement uses TRBV7-9 and TRBJ2-7. Germline CDR1 reads SEHNR; CDR2 reads FQNEAQ (reference sequence). This CDR3 contains 15 residues. CDR3 sequence: CASSPRSGTTYEQYF. The full variable domain, its missing parts supplied by reference TRBV7-9 and TRBJ2-7, is DTGVSQNPRHKITKRGQNVTFRCDPISEHNRLYWYRQTLGQGPEFLTYFQNEAQLEKSRLLSDRFSAERPKGSFSTLEIQRTEQGDSAMYLCASSPRSGTTYEQYFGPGTRLTVT.

The chain links TRBV7-2 to TRBJ1-1; with no DNA, the TCRdb D assignment of TRBD1 cannot be verified. This CDR3 spans 13 amino acids. The V gene's germline CDR1 is SGHTA and CDR2 FQGNSA. CDR3 protein: CASSLRGATEAFF.

The chain recombines TRBV9 with TRBJ2-7. Germline-derived CDR1 and CDR2 are SGDLS and YYNGEE. The CDR3 is made up of 15 amino acids. CDR3 loop: CASSVGSGTTYEQYF.

The CDR3 loop is CASSLGTRGNNEQFF. The chain employs TRBV12-3 or TRBV12-4 and TRBJ2-1; TCRdb returns TRBD1, unconfirmable since there is no DNA. The CDR3 has 15 residues.

V usage is TRBV20-1 and J usage is TRBJ2-4; lacking DNA, the TRBD2 call made by TCRdb goes unchecked. This CDR3 is built from 16 residues. Germline CDR1 reads DFQATT; CDR2 reads SNEGSKA (reference sequence). The CDR3 reads CSARSGGAEDRNIQYF.

The CDR3 here is CASSKGGDTEAFF. V is TRBV7-6 and J is TRBJ1-1; TCRdb's D call, TRBD1, is unchecked because there is no DNA. The V gene's germline CDR1 is SGHVS and CDR2 FNYEAQ. The CDR3 extends over 13 amino acids. The full variable domain, in which reference TRBV7-6 and TRBJ1-1 provide the parts outside the CDR3, is GAGVSQSPRYKVTKRGQDVALRCDPISGHVSLYWYRQALGQGPEFLTYFNYEAQQDKSGLPNDRFSAERPEGSISTLTIQRTEQRDSAMYRCASSKGGDTEAFFGQGTRLTVV.

V is TRBV5-1 and J is TRBJ2-7; TCRdb picks TRBD2, but there is no DNA to check that call. The length of the CDR3 is 13 residues. Germline CDR1 is SGHRS and CDR2 is YFSETQ. CDR3 sequence: CASAGTTTYEQYF.

The genes are TRBV12-3 or TRBV12-4 and TRBJ1-5. The length of the CDR3 is 14 residues. This CDR3 reads CASSLGSGRQPQHF.

CDR3: CASSPAATYEQYF. The J gene is TRBJ2-7, the V gene TRBV7-9; TCRdb's D gene call, TRBD2, goes unchecked for lack of DNA. Germline CDR1 SEHNR, CDR2 FQNEAQ (reference sequence). CDR3 size: 13 residues.

This chain connects TRBV6-5 to TRBJ2-5. Germline CDR1 is MNHEY and CDR2 is SVGAGI. CDR3 size: 13 residues. The CDR3: CASSFYARETQYF.

This chain uses TRBV5-1 with TRBJ2-7; the TRBD1 assignment by TCRdb is unverifiable without DNA. Germline V gene data show CDR1 as SGHRS and CDR2 as YFSETQ. The CDR3 extends over 13 amino acids. The CDR3 protein is CASSLSTGYEQYF.

This sequence joins TRBV28 and TRBJ2-1; TCRdb selects TRBD1, and the lack of DNA leaves this call unchecked. The CDR3 runs to 16 residues. Germline V gives CDR1 MDHEN, CDR2 SYDVKM. CDR3 residues: CASSSPPGETNNEQFF.

The chain employs TRBV7-3 and TRBJ2-1; TCRdb's D call of TRBD1 is untestable without DNA. Germline V gene data show CDR1 as SGHTA and CDR2 as FQGTGA. The CDR3 has 16 amino acids. The CDR3: CASSLTGGTAYNEQFF. Full variable domain (outside the CDR3, taken from reference TRBV7-3 and TRBJ2-1): GAGVSQTPSNKVTEKGKYVELRCDPISGHTALYWYRQSLGQGPEFLIYFQGTGAADDSGLPNDRFFAVRPEGSVSTLKIQRTERGDSAVYLCASSLTGGTAYNEQFFGPGTRLTVL.

The chain carries TRBV20-1 and TRBJ2-7; as DNA is missing, the TRBD1 call by TCRdb cannot be tested. The germline gives CDR1 DFQATT, CDR2 SNEGSKA (reference sequence). This CDR3 spans 17 amino acids. CDR3 protein: CSARDLRNRGDVYEQYF.

The chain employs TRBV29-1 and TRBJ1-2; lacking DNA, the TRBD1 call made by TCRdb goes unchecked. Germline values: CDR1 SQVTM, CDR2 ANQGSEA. This CDR3 is built from 13 residues. CDR3 loop: CSVEDAGAYGYTF.

The chain carries TRBV7-9 and TRBJ1-6; the D call of TRBD1 rests on TCRdb alone, since no DNA is present to check it. The CDR3 loop spans 14 amino acids. Germline-derived CDR1 and CDR2 are SEHNR and FQNEAQ (reference sequence). The CDR3 loop is CASSSWKARSPLHF.